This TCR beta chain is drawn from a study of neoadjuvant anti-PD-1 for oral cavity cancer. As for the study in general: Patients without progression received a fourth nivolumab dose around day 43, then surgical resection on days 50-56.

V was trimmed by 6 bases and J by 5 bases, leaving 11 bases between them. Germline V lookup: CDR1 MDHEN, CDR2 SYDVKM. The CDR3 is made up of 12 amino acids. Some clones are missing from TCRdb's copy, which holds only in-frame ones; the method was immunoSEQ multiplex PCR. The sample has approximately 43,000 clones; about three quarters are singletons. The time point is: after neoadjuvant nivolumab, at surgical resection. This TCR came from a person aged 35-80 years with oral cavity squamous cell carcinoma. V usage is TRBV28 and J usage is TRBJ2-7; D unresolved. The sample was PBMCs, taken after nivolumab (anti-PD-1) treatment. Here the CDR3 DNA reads TGTGCCAGCAGCTCCGTATATCACGAGCAGTACTTC. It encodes CASSSVYHEQYF.